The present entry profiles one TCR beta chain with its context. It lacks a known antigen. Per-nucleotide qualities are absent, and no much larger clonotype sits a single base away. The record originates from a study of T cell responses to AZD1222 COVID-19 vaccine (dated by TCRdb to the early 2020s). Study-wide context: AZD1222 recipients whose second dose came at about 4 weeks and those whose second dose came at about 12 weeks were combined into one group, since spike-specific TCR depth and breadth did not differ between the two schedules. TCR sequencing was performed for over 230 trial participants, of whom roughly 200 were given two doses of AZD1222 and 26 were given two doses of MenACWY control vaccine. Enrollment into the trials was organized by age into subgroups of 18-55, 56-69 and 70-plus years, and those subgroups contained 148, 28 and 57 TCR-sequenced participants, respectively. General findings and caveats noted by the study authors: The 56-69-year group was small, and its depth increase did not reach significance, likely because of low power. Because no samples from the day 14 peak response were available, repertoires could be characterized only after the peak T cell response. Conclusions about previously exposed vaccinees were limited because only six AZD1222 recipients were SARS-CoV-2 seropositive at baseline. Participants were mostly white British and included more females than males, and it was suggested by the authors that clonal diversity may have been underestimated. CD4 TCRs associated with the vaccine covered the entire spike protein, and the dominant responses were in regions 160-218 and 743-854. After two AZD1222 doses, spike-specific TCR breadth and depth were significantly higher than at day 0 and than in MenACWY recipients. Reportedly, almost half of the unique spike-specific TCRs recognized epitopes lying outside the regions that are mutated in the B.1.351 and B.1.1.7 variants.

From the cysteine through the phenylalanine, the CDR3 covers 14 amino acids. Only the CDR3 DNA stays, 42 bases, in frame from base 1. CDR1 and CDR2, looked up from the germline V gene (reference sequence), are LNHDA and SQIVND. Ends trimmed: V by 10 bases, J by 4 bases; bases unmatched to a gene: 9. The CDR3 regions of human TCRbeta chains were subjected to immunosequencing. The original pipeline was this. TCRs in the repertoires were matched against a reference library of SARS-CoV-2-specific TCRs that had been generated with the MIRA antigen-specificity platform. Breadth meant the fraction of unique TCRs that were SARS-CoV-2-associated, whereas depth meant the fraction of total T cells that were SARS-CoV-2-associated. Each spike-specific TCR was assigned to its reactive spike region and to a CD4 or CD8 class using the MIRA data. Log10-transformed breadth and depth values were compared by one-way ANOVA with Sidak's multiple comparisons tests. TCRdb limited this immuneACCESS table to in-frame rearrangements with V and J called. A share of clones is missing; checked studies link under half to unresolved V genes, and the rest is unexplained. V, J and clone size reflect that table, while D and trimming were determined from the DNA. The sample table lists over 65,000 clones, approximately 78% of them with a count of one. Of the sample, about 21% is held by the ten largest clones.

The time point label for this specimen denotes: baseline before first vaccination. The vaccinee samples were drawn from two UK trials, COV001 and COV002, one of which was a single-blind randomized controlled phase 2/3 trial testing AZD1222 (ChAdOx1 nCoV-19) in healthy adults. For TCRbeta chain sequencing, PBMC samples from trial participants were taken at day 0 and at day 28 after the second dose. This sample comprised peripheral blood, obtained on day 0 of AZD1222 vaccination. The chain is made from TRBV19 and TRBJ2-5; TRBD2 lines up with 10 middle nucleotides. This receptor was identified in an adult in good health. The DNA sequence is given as TGTGCCACCGAGAGCGGGAGGGGGAGAGAGACCCAGTACTTC. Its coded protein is CATESGRGRETQYF.